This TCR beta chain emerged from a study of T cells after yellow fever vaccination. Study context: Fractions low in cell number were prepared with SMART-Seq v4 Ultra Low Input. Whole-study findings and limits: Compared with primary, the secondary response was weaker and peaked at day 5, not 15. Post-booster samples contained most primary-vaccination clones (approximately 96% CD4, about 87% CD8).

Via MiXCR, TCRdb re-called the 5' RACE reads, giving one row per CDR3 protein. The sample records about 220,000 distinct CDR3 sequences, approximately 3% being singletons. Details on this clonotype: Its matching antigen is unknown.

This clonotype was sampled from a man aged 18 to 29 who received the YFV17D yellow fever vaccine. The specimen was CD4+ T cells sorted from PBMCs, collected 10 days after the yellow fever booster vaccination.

The DNA of the CDR3 is TGTGCCAGCAGTCCGCGACGCGACAGCCACGAGCAGTACTTC. Its protein is CASSPRRDSHEQYF. This chain uses TRBV27 with TRBJ2-7, with D possibly being TRBD1 (5 bases). V lost 5 bases and J 5 bases, leaving 16 bases between the germline ends. There are 14 residues in the CDR3. Per germline, CDR1 MNHEY and CDR2 SMNVEV (reference sequence).